Presented here are 5 T cell receptor beta chains from one specimen sequenced in a study of cytomegalovirus exposure and HLA in healthy donors (dated by TCRdb to the late 2010s). The library came from the immunoSEQ multiplex PCR assay. A mixture of 60 forward primers for TCR Vbeta segments and 13 reverse primers for TCR Jbeta segments was used in the multiplex PCR. Sourced from immuneACCESS, this table was stored by TCRdb with only in-frame sequences that have V and J called. A share of the clones is absent; for the studies checked, an unresolved V gene accounts for under half, and the remainder has no known explanation. For this sample the table gives about 120,000 clones, of which around 84% were detected only once. Jointly, the top ten make up 3.3% of the sample. Input material: PBMCs. These receptors came from a woman under 40 in good health and CMV-seropositive.

V usage is TRBV5-1 and J usage is TRBJ2-5; D ambiguous. The ends were cut back, 1 base at V and 3 bases at J, with 13 bases in the middle. The CDR3 spans 15 residues. Germline V gene data show CDR1 as SGHRS and CDR2 as YFSETQ. The CDR3 bases are TGCGCCAGCAGCTTGTGGGCGCCCGAAGAAGAGACCCAGTACTTC. The encoded protein is CASSLWAPEEETQYF.

The chain has TRBV5-4 and TRBJ2-2, with a weak D call TRBD1 (5 bases). Germline V CDR1 and CDR2: SGHNT, YYREEE (reference sequence). CDR3 size: 12 residues. V was trimmed by 2 bases and J by 6 bases, leaving 5 bases between them. Here the CDR3 reads CASSLGAGELFF. The CDR3 DNA sequence: TGTGCCAGCAGCTTAGGGGCCGGGGAGCTGTTTTTT.

The V and J genes are TRBV5-1 and TRBJ1-3; D is ambiguous. The germline V gene has CDR1 SGHRS and CDR2 YFSETQ. The V end lost 3 bases, the J end lost 0 bases, and 13 bases lay between the germline ends. This CDR3 has 16 residues. CDR3 in DNA: TGCGCCAGCAGCTCAGACGGAGGCCCCTCTGGAAACACCATATATTTT. It codes for CASSSDGGPSGNTIYF.

The chain is built from TRBV10-3 and TRBJ1-4, with 7 bases aligning to TRBD1. Looked up from germline, CDR1 is ENHRY and CDR2 is SYGVKD. The CDR3 has 14 amino acids. V dropped 6 bases and J dropped 4; count of bases not matched to a gene: 5. The CDR3 nucleotides read TGTGCCATCAGGAGAGGGGACAGTAATGAAAAACTGTTTTTT. Its protein product is CAIRRGDSNEKLFF.

This clone was recorded a few times. The CDR3 DNA is TGTGCCAGCAGCTCCCCGACAGGGACGTCTCTACATGAGCAGTTCTTC. Protein sequence: CASSSPTGTSLHEQFF. The chain carries TRBV7-9 and TRBJ2-1; the match to TRBD1 covers 7 bases. There are 16 residues in the CDR3. V dropped 4 bases and J dropped 8; count of bases not matched to a gene: 14. Germline loops: CDR1 SEHNR, CDR2 FQNEAQ (reference sequence). The whole variable domain, remainder taken from reference TRBV7-9 and TRBJ2-1, is DTGVSQNPRHKITKRGQNVTFRCDPISEHNRLYWYRQTLGQGPEFLTYFQNEAQLEKSRLLSDRFSAERPKGSFSTLEIQRTEQGDSAMYLCASSSPTGTSLHEQFFGPGTRLTVL.